A single T cell receptor (beta chain) is shown here with its context. Its antigen is unknown. Germline CDR1 reads LNHDA; CDR2 reads SQIVND (reference sequence). With V trimmed by 4 bases and J by 5 bases, 4 bases remained unmatched. This CDR3 is built from 16 residues. The sample is drawn from a study of T cell responses to AZD1222 COVID-19 vaccine. Study results and limitations: AZD1222 recipients seropositive at baseline numbered only 5 or 6. Spike-specific TCR breadth and depth grew following two AZD1222 doses.

Profiled with immunoSEQ multiplex PCR; TCRdb holds only in-frame clones, not every one. There are approximately 61,000 clones in the sample; 81% occur only once, and 20% to 30% lies in the top ten. Some second doses came at about 4 weeks and others at about 12 weeks; these were pooled. The sample was peripheral blood, taken 28 days after the second AZD1222 dose. The TCR was taken from an adult who received the AZD1222 COVID-19 vaccine. The gene calls are TRBV19 and TRBJ2-2, with 13 bases that match TRBD2. Here the CDR3 DNA reads TGTGCCAGTAGTACACAGACTAGCGGGAGGACCGGGGAGCTGTTTTTT. As protein: CASSTQTSGRTGELFF.